The sample holds many counts of the clone carrying this T cell receptor beta chain. No antigen is known for it. The CDR3 runs 17 residues. Germline CDR1 is SEHNR and CDR2 is FQNEAQ (reference sequence). V lost 5 bases and J lost 1; bases outside the gene matches: 9. A single record per CDR3 protein comes from TCRdb applying MiXCR to the 5' RACE reads. The table shows around 25,000 distinct CDR3 sequences, with nearly 5% occurring only once. The data were obtained in a study of early T cells in non-severe SARS-CoV-2 infection. Whole-study results and caveats: Missing private and CD4 specificities, VDJdb matching favored anti-spike CD8 responses.

The sequence came from an adult who was a healthcare worker with PCR-confirmed SARS-CoV-2 infection or an uninfected control (not recorded which). Sequenced input: whole blood. The V call is TRBV7-9, the J call TRBJ1-1; 11 nucleotides agree with TRBD1. CDR3 region: CASSGRTGGAENTEAFF. The CDR3, as DNA: TGTGCCAGCAGCGGACGGACAGGGGGCGCGGAGAACACTGAAGCTTTCTTT.